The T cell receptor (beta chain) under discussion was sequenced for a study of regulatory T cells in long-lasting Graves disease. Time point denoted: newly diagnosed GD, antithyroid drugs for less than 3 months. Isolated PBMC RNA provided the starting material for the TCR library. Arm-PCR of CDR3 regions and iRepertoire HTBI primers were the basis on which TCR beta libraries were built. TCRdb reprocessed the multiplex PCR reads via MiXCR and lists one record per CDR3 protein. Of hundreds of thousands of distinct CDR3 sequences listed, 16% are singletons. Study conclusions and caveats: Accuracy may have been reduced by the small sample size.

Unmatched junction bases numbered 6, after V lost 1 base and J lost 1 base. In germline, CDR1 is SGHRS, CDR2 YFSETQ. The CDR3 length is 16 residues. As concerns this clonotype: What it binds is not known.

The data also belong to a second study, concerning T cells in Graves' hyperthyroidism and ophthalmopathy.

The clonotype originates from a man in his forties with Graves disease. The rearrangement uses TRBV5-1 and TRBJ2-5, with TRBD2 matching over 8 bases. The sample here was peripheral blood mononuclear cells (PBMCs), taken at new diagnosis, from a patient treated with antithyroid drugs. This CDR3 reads CASSLKSTSGQETQYF. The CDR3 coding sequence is TGCGCCAGCAGCTTGAAGTCCACTAGCGGCCAAGAGACCCAGTACTTC.